The T cell receptor (beta chain) under discussion was sequenced for a study of shared clonotypes between healthy human individuals. Study context: A couple of women and a few men aged 18 to 49 served as donors.

This CDR3 is built from 15 residues. The V end lost 3 bases, the J end lost 8 bases, and 18 bases lay between the germline ends. CDR1 and CDR2 (germline): SGDLS, YYNGEE. Unsorted PBMC DNA underwent sequencing on ten immunoSEQ deep assay plates. The method was immunoSEQ multiplex PCR; TCRdb's version includes in-frame clones alone and lacks a portion of them. The sample holds roughly 490,000 clones; 76% are singletons and the top ten take approximately 13%. The TCR comes from a woman in her 40s in good health. Some clones in this sample may be carry-over from other donors' samples. The chain combines TRBV9 with TRBJ2-1; D possibly corresponds to TRBD2 (5 bases). Sequenced material: PBMCs. Here the CDR3 reads CASSAGGFGLDEQFF. Written as DNA, the CDR3 is TGTGCCAGCAGCGCAGGAGGCTTTGGTTTAGATGAGCAGTTCTTC. Filled out from reference TRBV9 and TRBJ2-1, the complete variable domain reads DSGVTQTPKHLITATGQRVTLRCSPRSGDLSVYWYQQSLDQGLQFLIQYYNGEERAKGNILERFSAQQFPDLHSELNLSSLELGDSALYFCASSAGGFGLDEQFFGPGTRLTVL.